This paragraph covers one T cell receptor (beta chain) sequence. This CDR3 is 15 amino acids long. This record belongs to a study of T cell changes during pregnancy in multiple sclerosis. Sequencing was performed with immunoSEQ multiplex PCR; in TCRdb, only in-frame clones are kept and a portion is missing. Among fewer than 40,000 clones listed, 91% were seen once. The chain couples TRBV21-1 to TRBJ1-5; the table's D call, TRBD1, has no DNA check behind it. TRBV21-1 is an annotated pseudogene. This sequence originates from a female donor in good health, enrolled as a control in a pregnancy study. Here the sequenced sample was CD4+ T cells from peripheral blood mononuclear cells, taken in the second trimester of pregnancy. The DNA of the CDR3 is TGTGCCAGCAAGGGACAGGAGGAGGTCAATCAGCCCCAGCATTTT. Its protein is CASKGQEEVNQPQHF.